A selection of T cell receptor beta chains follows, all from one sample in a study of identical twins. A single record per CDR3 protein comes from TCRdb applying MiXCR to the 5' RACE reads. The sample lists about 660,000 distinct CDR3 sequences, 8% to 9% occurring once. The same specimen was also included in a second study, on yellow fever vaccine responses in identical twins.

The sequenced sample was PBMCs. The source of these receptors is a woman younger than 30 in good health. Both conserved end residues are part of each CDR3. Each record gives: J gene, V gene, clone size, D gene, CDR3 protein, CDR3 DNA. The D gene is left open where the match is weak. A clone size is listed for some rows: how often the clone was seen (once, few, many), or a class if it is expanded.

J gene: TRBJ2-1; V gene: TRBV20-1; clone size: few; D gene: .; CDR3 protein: CSASPTRGALYNEQFF; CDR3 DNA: TGCAGTGCTAGCCCAACAAGGGGGGCGCTTTACAATGAGCAGTTCTTC
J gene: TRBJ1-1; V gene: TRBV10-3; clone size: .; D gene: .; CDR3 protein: CAISPGPANTEAFF; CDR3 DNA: TGTGCCATCAGTCCGGGACCAGCGAACACTGAAGCTTTCTTT
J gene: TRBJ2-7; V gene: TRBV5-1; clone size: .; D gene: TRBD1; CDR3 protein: CASSLFSGQGYEQYF; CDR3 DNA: TGCGCCAGCAGCTTGTTTTCCGGACAGGGGTACGAGCAGTACTTC
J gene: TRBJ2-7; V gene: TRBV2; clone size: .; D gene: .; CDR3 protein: CAWMDGYEQYF; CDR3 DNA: TGTGCCTGGATGGACGGATACGAGCAGTACTTC
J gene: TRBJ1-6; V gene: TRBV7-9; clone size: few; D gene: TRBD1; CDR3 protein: CASSLGDSYSPLHF; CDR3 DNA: TGTGCCAGCAGCCTCGGGGACAGTTATTCACCCCTCCACTTT
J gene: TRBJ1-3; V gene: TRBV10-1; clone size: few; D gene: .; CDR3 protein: CASSDGRSGNTIYF; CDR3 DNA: TGCGCCAGCAGTGATGGGCGATCCGGGAACACCATATATTTT
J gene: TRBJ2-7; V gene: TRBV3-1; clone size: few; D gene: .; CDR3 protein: CASSQFGYEQYF; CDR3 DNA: TGTGCCAGCAGCCAATTTGGGTACGAGCAGTACTTC
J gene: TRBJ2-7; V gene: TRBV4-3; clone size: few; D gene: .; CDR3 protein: CASSQEQGSDEQYF; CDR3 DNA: TGCGCCAGCAGCCAAGAACAGGGATCCGACGAGCAGTACTTC
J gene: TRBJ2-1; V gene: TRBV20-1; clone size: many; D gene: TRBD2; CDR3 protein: CSRTSAYNEQFF; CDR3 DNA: TGCAGCAGGACTAGCGCCTACAATGAGCAGTTCTTC
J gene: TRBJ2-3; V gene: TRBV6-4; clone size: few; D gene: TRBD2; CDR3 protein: CASSRAGAHTDTQYF; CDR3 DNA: TGTGCCAGCAGTAGAGCGGGGGCGCACACAGATACGCAGTATTTT
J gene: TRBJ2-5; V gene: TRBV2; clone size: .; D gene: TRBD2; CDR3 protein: CASSEALLAGVGQTQYF; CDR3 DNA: TGTGCCAGCAGTGAAGCTTTGCTAGCGGGAGTTGGGCAGACCCAGTACTTC
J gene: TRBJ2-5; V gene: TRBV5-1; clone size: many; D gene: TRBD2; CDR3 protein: CASSTGLAGVETQYF; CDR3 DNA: TGCGCCAGCAGCACTGGACTGGCGGGGGTGGAGACCCAGTACTTC
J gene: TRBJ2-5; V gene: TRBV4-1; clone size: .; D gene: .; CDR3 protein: CASSQVTNTEETQYF; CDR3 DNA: TGCGCCAGCAGCCAAGTGACTAACACGGAAGAGACCCAGTACTTC
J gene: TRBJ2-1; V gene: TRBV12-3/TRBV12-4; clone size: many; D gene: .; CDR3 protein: CASSLGEFEQFF; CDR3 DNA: TGTGCCAGCAGTTTGGGGGAGTTTGAGCAGTTCTTC
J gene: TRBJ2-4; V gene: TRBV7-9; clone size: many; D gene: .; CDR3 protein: CASSRGTEQNIQYF; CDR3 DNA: TGTGCCAGCAGCCGCGGGACGGAGCAAAACATTCAGTACTTC
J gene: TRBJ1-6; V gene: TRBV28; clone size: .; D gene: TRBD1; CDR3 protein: CASSLSRQGDSPLHF; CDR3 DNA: TGTGCCAGCAGTTTATCCCGACAGGGGGATTCACCCCTCCACTTT
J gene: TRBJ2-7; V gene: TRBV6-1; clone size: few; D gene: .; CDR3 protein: CASNTGQRDSYEQYF; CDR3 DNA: TGTGCCAGCAATACCGGACAGCGCGATTCCTACGAGCAGTACTTC
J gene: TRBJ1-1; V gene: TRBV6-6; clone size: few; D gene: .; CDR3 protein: CAGYRVPGTEAFF; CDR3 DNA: TGTGCCGGATACAGGGTTCCAGGCACTGAAGCTTTCTTT
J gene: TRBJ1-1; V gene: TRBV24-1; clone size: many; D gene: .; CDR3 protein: CATSEADTEAFF; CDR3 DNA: TGTGCCACCAGTGAGGCGGACACTGAAGCTTTCTTT
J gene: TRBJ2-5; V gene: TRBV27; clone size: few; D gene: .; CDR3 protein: CASSLSIGRHETQYF; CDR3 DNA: TGTGCCAGCAGTTTATCGATCGGAAGACACGAGACCCAGTACTTC
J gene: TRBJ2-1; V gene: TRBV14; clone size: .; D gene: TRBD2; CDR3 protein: CASSSASGMLYNEQFF; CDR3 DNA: TGTGCCAGCAGCTCGGCTAGCGGGATGCTCTACAATGAGCAGTTCTTC
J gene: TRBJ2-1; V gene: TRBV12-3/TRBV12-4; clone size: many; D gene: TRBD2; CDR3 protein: CASSLTSGRGVGEQFF; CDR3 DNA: TGTGCCAGCAGTTTGACTAGCGGGAGGGGGGTAGGTGAGCAGTTCTTC
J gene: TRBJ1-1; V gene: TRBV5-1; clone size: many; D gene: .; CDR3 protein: CASSLETTKNTEAFF; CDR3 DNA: TGCGCCAGCAGCTTGGAGACAACCAAGAACACTGAAGCTTTCTTT
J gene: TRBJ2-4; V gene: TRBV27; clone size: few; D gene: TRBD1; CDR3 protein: CASSTGETKNIQYF; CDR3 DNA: TGTGCCAGCAGTACAGGGGAAACCAAAAACATTCAGTACTTC
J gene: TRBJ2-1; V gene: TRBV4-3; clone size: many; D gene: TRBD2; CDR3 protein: CASSQVLLAGGSEFF; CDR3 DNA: TGCGCCAGCAGCCAAGTGTTACTAGCGGGAGGTTCGGAGTTCTTC
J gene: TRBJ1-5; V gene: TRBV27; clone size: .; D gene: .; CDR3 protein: CASSLGGETQPQHF; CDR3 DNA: TGTGCCAGCAGTTTAGGGGGAGAGACTCAGCCCCAGCATTTT
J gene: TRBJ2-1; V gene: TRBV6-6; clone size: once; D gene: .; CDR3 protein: CASSYVINEQFF; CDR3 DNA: TGTGCCAGCAGTTACGTAATAAATGAGCAGTTCTTC
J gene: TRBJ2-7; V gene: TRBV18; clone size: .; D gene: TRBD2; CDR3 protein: CASSPRLAGGRSYEQYF; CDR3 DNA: TGTGCCAGCTCACCCCGACTAGCGGGAGGCCGATCCTACGAGCAGTACTTC
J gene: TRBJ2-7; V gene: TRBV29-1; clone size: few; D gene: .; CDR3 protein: CSVGGTPNEQYF; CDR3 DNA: TGCAGCGTTGGCGGGACCCCTAACGAGCAGTACTTC
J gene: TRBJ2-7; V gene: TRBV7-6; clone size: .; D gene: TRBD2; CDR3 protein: CASSLVSTSGAYEQYF; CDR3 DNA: TGTGCCAGCAGCTTAGTATCGACTAGCGGAGCCTACGAGCAGTACTTC
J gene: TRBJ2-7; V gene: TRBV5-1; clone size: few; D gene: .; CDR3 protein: CASSLELAGSSYEQYF; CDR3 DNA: TGCGCCAGCAGCTTGGAGTTGGCGGGCAGCTCCTACGAGCAGTACTTC
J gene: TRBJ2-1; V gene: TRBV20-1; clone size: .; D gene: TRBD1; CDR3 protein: CSARDRGTVYNEQFF; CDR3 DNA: TGCAGTGCTAGAGATCGAGGGACAGTCTACAATGAGCAGTTCTTC
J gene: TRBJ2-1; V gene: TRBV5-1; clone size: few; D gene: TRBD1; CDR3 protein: CASSLAPTGRSYNEQFF; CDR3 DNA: TGCGCCAGCAGCTTGGCTCCGACAGGGAGATCCTACAATGAGCAGTTCTTC
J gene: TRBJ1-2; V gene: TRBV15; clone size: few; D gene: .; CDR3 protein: CATSRDRVNRAGYTF; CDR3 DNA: TGTGCCACCAGCAGAGATCGAGTGAACAGGGCTGGCTACACCTTC
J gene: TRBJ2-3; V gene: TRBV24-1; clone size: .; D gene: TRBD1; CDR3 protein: CATTGTGGTDTQYF; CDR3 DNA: TGTGCCACCACCGGGACAGGGGGAACAGATACGCAGTATTTT
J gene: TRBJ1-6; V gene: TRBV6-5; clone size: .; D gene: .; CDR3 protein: CASSYSWKGNGNSPLHF; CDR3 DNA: TGTGCCAGCAGTTACTCCTGGAAGGGTAACGGCAATTCACCCCTCCACTTT
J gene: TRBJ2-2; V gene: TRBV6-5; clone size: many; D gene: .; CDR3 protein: CASSYLGVWELFF; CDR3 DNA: TGTGCCAGCAGTTACTTGGGCGTATGGGAGCTGTTTTTT
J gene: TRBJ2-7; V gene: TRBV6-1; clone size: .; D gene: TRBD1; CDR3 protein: CASSKRDRIYEQYF; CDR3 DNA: TGTGCCAGCAGCAAAAGGGACAGGATCTACGAGCAGTACTTC
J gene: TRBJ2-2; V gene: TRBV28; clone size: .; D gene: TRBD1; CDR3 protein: CASSFSGDSTGELFF; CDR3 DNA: TGTGCCAGCAGTTTTTCAGGGGACAGCACCGGGGAGCTGTTTTTT
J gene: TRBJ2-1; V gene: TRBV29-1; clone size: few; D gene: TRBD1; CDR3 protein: CSVPSVRGLYNEQFF; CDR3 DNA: TGCAGCGTTCCGAGCGTGAGGGGGCTCTACAATGAGCAGTTCTTC
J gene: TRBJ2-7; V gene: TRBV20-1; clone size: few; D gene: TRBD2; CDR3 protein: CSARGAGGDYEQYF; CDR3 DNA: TGCAGTGCTAGAGGGGCGGGGGGCGATTACGAGCAGTACTTC